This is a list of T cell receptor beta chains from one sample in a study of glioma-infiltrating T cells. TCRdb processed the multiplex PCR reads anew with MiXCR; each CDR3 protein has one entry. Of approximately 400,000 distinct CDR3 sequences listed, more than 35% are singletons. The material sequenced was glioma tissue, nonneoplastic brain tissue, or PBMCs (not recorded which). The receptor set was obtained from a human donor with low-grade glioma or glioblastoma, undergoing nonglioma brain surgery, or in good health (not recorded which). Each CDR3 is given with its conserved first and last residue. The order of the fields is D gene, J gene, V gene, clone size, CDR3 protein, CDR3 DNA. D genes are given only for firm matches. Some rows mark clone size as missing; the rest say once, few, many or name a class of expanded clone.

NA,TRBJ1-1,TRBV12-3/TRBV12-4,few,CATIDRNTEAFF,TGTGCCACCATCGACAGGAACACTGAAGCTTTCTTT
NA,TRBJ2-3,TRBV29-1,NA,CSVEYPLRQDTQYF,TGCAGCGTTGAATATCCTCTCCGGCAAGATACGCAGTATTTT
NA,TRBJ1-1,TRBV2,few,CASSGGGTEAFF,TGTGCCAGCAGTGGAGGCGGCACTGAAGCTTTCTTT
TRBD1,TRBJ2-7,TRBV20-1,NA,CSARDIRDRAYF,TGCAGTGCTAGAGATATAAGGGACAGAGCGTACTTC
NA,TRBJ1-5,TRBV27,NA,CASSRRAGRDQAQHF,TGTGCCAGCAGCAGACGGGCGGGGCGGGATCAGGCCCAGCATTTT
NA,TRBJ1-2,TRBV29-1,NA,CSAGSGGLGYTF,TGCAGCGCCGGGAGCGGGGGCCTTGGCTACACCTTC
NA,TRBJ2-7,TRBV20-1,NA,CSARGGAGSHEQYF,TGCAGTGCTAGAGGTGGGGCGGGGAGTCACGAGCAGTACTTC
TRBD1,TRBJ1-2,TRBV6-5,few,CASSYSGDSPGCGYTF,TGTGCCAGCAGTTACTCTGGGGACAGCCCAGGGTGTGGCTACACCTTC
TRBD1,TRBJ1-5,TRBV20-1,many,CSARDKEGGSQPQHF,TGCAGTGCTAGAGACAAGGAAGGGGGCAGTCAGCCCCAGCATTTT
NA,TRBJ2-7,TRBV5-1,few,CASSSGGGTGSYEQYF,TGCGCCAGCAGCTCGGGAGGGGGGACAGGATCCTACGAGCAGTACTTC
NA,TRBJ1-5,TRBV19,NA,CASSLSGSFNQPQHF,TGTGCCAGTAGTCTTTCAGGGTCCTTCAATCAGCCCCAGCATTTT
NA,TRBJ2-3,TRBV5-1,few,CASSLWRDTDTQYF,TGCGCCAGCAGCTTGTGGCGGGACACAGATACGCAGTATTTT
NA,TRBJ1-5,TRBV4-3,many,CASSQDIEQPQHF,TGCGCCAGCAGCCAAGATATAGAGCAGCCCCAGCATTTT
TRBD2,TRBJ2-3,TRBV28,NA,CASSFRRGLAGGGDTQYF,TGTGCCAGCAGTTTCCGCCGGGGACTAGCGGGAGGAGGAGATACGCAGTATTTT
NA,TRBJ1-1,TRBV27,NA,CASTPVTGRVDTEAFF,TGTGCCAGCACCCCTGTGACAGGTCGGGTGGACACTGAAGCTTTCTTT
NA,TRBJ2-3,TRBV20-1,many,CSARVWRSTDTQYF,TGCAGTGCTAGAGTTTGGAGGAGCACAGATACGCAGTATTTT
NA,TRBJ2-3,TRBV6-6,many,CASSYSGPYRGSTQYF,TGTGCCAGCAGTTACTCGGGCCCATATCGAGGATCTACGCAGTATTTT
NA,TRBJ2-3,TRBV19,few,CASSIALPFRDTQYF,TGTGCCAGTAGTATCGCACTTCCCTTCAGAGATACGCAGTATTTT
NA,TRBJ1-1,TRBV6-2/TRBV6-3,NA,CAGSYIGAEAFF,TGTGCCGGCAGTTATATTGGGGCTGAAGCTTTCTTT
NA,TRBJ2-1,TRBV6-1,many,CASSKPQFF,TGTGCCAGCAGCAAGCCACAGTTCTTC
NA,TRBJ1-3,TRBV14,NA,CASSQDRTSSGNTIYF,TGTGCCAGCAGCCAAGATCGAACCTCCTCTGGAAACACCATATATTTT
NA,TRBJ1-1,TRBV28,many,CASISGPEAFF,TGTGCCAGCATAAGCGGACCTGAAGCTTTCTTT
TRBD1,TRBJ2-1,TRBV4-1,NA,CASSQAGQGFEQFF,TGCGCCAGCAGCCAAGCGGGACAGGGTTTTGAGCAGTTCTTC
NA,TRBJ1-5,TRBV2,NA,CASTTGSKGQPQHF,TGTGCCAGCACCACCGGCTCTAAGGGGCAGCCCCAGCATTTT
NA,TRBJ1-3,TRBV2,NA,CASSGIRAGNTIYF,TGTGCCAGCAGTGGAATCAGGGCTGGAAACACCATATATTTT
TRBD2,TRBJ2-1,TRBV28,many,CASSPRLAGRNEQFF,TGTGCCAGCAGTCCAAGACTAGCGGGACGCAATGAGCAGTTCTTC
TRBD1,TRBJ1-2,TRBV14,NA,CASSQDPWTGVDYGYTF,TGTGCCAGCAGCCAAGACCCGTGGACAGGGGTGGACTATGGCTACACCTTC
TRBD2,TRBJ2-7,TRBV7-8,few,CASSARPGGEGYEQYF,TGTGCCAGCAGCGCCCGTCCGGGAGGTGAAGGTTACGAGCAGTACTTC
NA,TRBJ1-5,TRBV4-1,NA,CASSPLGGSEPQHF,TGCGCCAGCAGCCCCCTCGGAGGGTCTGAGCCCCAGCATTTT
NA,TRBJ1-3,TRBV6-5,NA,CASSDKGLSGNTIYF,TGTGCCAGCAGTGATAAAGGGCTCTCTGGGAACACCATATATTTT
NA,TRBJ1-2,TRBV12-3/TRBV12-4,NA,CTSSPDIGGYTF,TGTACCAGCAGCCCGGACATCGGAGGCTACACCTTC
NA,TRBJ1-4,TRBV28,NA,CASSSAGGATNEKLLF,TGTGCCAGCAGCTCGGCGGGGGGCGCAACTAATGAAAAACTGCTTTTT
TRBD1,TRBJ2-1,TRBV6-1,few,CATSDGTASSYNEQFF,TGTGCCACCAGTGATGGGACAGCAAGCTCCTACAATGAGCAGTTCTTC
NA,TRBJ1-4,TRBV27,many,CASSLNRYEKLFF,TGTGCCAGCAGTTTAAACAGATATGAAAAACTGTTTTTT
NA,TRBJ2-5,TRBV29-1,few,CSVDGPYQETQYF,TGCAGCGTAGACGGCCCGTACCAAGAGACCCAGTACTTC
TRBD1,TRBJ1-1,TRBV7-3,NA,CASSLSQGAKAFF,TGTGCCAGCAGCTTAAGCCAGGGGGCGAAAGCTTTCTTT
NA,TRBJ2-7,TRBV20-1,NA,CSAREARGNEQYF,TGCAGTGCTAGAGAAGCACGGGGCAACGAGCAGTACTTC
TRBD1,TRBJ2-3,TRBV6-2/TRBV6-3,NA,CASSAGTGSTDTQYF,TGTGCCAGCAGTGCCGGGACAGGGAGCACAGATACGCAGTATTTT
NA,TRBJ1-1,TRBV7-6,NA,CASSPGHRNTEAFF,TGTGCCAGCAGCCCGGGACACAGGAACACTGAAGCTTTCTTT
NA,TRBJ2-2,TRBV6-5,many,CASSYRESGELFF,TGTGCCAGCAGTTACCGGGAGTCCGGGGAGCTGTTTTTT
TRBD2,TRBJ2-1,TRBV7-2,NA,CASSSLIAGGYEQFF,TGTGCCAGCAGCTCCCTGATAGCGGGAGGGTATGAGCAGTTCTTC
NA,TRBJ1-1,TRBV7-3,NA,CASSLMVGRGTEAFF,TGTGCCAGCAGCTTAATGGTAGGCCGGGGCACTGAAGCTTTCTTT
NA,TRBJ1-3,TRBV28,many,CASSSTMNSGNTIYF,TGTGCCAGCAGTTCGACAATGAACTCTGGAAACACCATATATTTT
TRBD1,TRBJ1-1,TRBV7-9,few,CASSFAGGSTEAFF,TGTGCCAGCAGCTTTGCAGGGGGCAGCACTGAAGCTTTCTTT
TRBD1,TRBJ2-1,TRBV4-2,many,CASSPRTGYEQFF,TGTGCCAGCAGCCCCAGGACAGGGTATGAGCAGTTCTTC
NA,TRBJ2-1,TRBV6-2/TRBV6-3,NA,CASSRRLDSTPYNEQFF,TGTGCCAGCAGCCGCCGACTAGACTCTACTCCCTACAATGAGCAGTTCTTC
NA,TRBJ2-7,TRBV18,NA,CASSPGGDRFYEQYF,TGTGCCAGCTCACCGGGGGGGGACAGGTTCTACGAGCAGTACTTC
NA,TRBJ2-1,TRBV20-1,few,CSAREGFYNEQFF,TGCAGTGCTAGAGAAGGTTTCTACAATGAGCAGTTCTTC
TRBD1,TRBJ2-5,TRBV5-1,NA,CASSTGTASLETQYF,TGCGCCAGCAGCACAGGGACAGCGTCATTGGAGACCCAGTACTTC
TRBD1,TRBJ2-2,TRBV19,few,CASTVDRDPGELFF,TGTGCCAGTACCGTGGACAGGGACCCCGGGGAGCTGTTTTTT
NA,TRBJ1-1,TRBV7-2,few,CASSLPPPEAANTEAFF,TGTGCCAGCAGCCTACCGCCCCCGGAGGCAGCGAACACTGAAGCTTTCTTT
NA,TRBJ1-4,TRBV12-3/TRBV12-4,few,CASSFGEKLFF,TGTGCCAGCAGTTTTGGTGAAAAACTGTTTTTT
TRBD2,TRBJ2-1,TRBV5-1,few,CASSLMTSLNEQFF,TGCGCCAGCAGCTTGATGACTAGCCTCAATGAGCAGTTCTTC
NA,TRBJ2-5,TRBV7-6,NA,CASSLRRGGYQETQYF,TGTGCTAGCAGCCTAAGACGCGGAGGGTACCAAGAGACCCAGTACTTC
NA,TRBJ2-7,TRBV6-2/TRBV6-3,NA,CASSEAQYPYYF,TGTGCCAGCAGTGAGGCCCAATATCCGTACTACTTC